This section outlines one T cell receptor beta chain sequence together with its context. The antigen is undetermined. The protocol was immunoSEQ multiplex PCR, while the TCRdb copy is restricted to in-frame clones and leaves out a portion. The profile covers some 73,000 clones, with around 80% appearing a single time and about 0.79% taken by the ten largest. Chemo-refractory metastatic non-small-cell lung cancer patients were treated with focal radiation plus CTLA-4 blockade with ipilimumab. The sample belongs to a study of radiotherapy plus CTLA-4 blockade in lung cancer. Study-level background: Objective response was observed in approximately 18% of patients, and disease control in roughly 30%.

Study-level points and caveats: It was early blood T cell clone dynamics, with interferon-beta, that reportedly best predicted response. Expansion of tumor-derived TCR clones was observed in blood after radiotherapy plus ipilimumab.

The sample was peripheral blood, taken from a patient treated with radiotherapy plus ipilimumab. This sequence originates from a human donor with non-small cell lung cancer who had stable disease on radiotherapy plus ipilimumab.

The CDR3 loop reads CASSERPISNQPQHF. In nucleotides, the CDR3 is TGTGCCAGCAGTGAACGGCCGATTAGCAATCAGCCCCAGCATTTT. The chain recombines TRBV6-1 with TRBJ1-5, with D unclear. The V end was cut by 2 bases, the J end by 0 bases, with 8 bases between. In germline, CDR1 is MNHNS, CDR2 SASEGT. The CDR3 totals 15 residues.